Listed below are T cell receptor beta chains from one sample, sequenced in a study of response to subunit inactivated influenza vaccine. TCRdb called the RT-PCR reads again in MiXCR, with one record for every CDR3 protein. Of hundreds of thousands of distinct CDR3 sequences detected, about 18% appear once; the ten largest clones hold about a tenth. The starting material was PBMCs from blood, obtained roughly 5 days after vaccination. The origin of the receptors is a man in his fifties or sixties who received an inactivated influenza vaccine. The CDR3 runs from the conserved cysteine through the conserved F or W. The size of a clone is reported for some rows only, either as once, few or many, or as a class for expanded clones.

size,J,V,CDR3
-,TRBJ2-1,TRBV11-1,CASSLHRLAGVWRTNEQFF
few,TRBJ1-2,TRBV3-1,CASSQAGAAAYGYTF
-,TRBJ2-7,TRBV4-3,CASSQGSWTGGYEQYF
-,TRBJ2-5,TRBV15,CATSREAGVETQYF
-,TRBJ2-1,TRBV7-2,CASHPRGGNEQFF
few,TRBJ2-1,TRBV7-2,CASSPSGGQGRRNEQFF
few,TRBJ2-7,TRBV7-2,CASSFAAYEQYF
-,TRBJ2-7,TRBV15,CATSRARDGYEQYF
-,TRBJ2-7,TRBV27,CVSRRQLSYEQYF
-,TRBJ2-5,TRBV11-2,CASSLATWGKETQYF
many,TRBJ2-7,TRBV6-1,CASSPPGGTFAQYF
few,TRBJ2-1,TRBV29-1,CSVTGQGNNEQFF
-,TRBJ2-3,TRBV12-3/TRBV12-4,CASAVESGSVADTQYF
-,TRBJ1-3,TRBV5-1,CASSVSLSGNTIYF
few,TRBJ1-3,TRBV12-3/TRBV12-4,CASSRTVGYSGNTIYF
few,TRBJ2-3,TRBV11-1,CASSSLAESTDTQYF
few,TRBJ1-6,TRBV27,CASSLSAGVSPLHF
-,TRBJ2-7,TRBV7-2,CASSLGASGQAYEQYF
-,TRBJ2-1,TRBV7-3,CASSPGGPGSYNDQFF
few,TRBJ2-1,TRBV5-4,CATTSGVYNEQFF
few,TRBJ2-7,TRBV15,CATSREGTSSYEQYF
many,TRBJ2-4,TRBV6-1,CASSPRRAKNIQYF
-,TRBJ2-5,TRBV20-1,CSARDPGWGTQETQYF
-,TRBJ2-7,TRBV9,CASSVAASEFYEQYF
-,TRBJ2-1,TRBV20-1,CSARDLSGGPYNEQFF
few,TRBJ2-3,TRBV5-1,CASSIDGTETDTQYF
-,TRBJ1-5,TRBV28,CASSLGTGGVDNQPQHF
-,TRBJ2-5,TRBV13,CASSPVGKTQYF
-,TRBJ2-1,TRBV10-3,CAISVAGDRLDEQFF